This TCR beta chain came from a study of OX40 agonist ivuxolimab in advanced cancers. Study background: The dose-escalation cohort had hepatocellular carcinoma, melanoma, renal cell or head and neck cancer.

In its sample, this clone was seen once. Its antigen is currently unknown. Study-wide findings and caveats: The antigen specificity of the peripheral T cells (those that were expanded) was not determined.

Sequencing used immunoSEQ multiplex PCR; TCRdb keeps in-frame clones, though not all of them. The repertoire has 45,000 to 65,000 clones, about 87% of them found once; the top ten carry more than 1.5%. Sample: CD4+ or CD8+ T cells sorted from blood, taken in a trial of the OX40 agonist ivuxolimab. The receptor was derived from an adult with an advanced solid tumor such as melanoma, head and neck, liver or kidney cancer.

This CDR3 reads CASSPRDRGGSPLHF. Written as DNA, the CDR3 is TGTGCCAGCAGTCCCCGGGACAGGGGTGGTTCACCCCTCCACTTT. The chain is built from TRBV6-5 and TRBJ1-6; 10 nucleotides align to TRBD1. With 5 bases clipped from V and 9 bases from J, the junction kept 7 bases outside the gene matches. Germline V gene data show CDR1 as MNHEY and CDR2 as SVGAGI. This CDR3 region has 15 residues.